A selection of T cell receptor beta chains follows, all from one sample in a study of T-cell memory formation after mild COVID-19. TCRdb reprocessed the 5' RACE reads via MiXCR and lists one record per CDR3 protein. The sample records 470,000 or so distinct CDR3 sequences, about 20% being singletons. The material sequenced was PBMCs or a T cell subset sorted from them (not recorded which). Receptors were obtained from an adult woman who had mild COVID-19 (a few samples of this study predate the infection). Cell type and time point are not known. The CDR3 runs from the conserved cysteine through the conserved F or W. Fields, in order: J gene, clone size, D gene, V gene, CDR3 DNA, CDR3 protein. D genes are given only for firm matches. Rows may omit the clone size; those that give it use once, few, many or a size class.

TRBJ2-1	few	TRBD2	TRBV14	TGTGCCAGCAGCCGTTTGGGACTAGCGGACCAGTACAATGAGCAGTTCTTC	CASSRLGLADQYNEQFF
TRBJ1-1	few	.	TRBV6-2/TRBV6-3	TGTGCCAGCGGACCGGGACTGCTGAACACTGAAGCTTTCTTT	CASGPGLLNTEAFF
TRBJ2-5	many	.	TRBV18	TGTGCCAGCTCCGGGACTTTACAGTACTTC	CASSGTLQYF
TRBJ2-2	many	.	TRBV4-3	TGCGCCAGCAGCCAAGAACCCCCTAGCGAGTACACCGGGGAGCTGTTTTTT	CASSQEPPSEYTGELFF
TRBJ2-2	.	TRBD2	TRBV11-2	TGTGCCAGCAACTTAGCGGGAAGGACCGGGGAGCTGTTTTTT	CASNLAGRTGELFF
TRBJ1-2	few	.	TRBV6-5	TGTGCCAGCAAACCGGTGGCGGTAGACTCCTATGGCTACACCTTC	CASKPVAVDSYGYTF
TRBJ2-1	.	TRBD2	TRBV20-1	TGCAGTGCCCGAAGCGGGGACCAAAGGATCCCCGGCTCCTACAATGAGCAGTTCTTC	CSARSGDQRIPGSYNEQFF
TRBJ2-3	few	.	TRBV5-5	TGTGCCAGCAGCTTCACCAGCCTCGGGACAGATACGCAGTATTTT	CASSFTSLGTDTQYF
TRBJ2-1	.	.	TRBV7-9	TGTGCCAGCAGCTTAGAGTCTGCAGAGCAGTTCTTC	CASSLESAEQFF
TRBJ2-7	few	TRBD2	TRBV6-5	TGTGCCAGCACCGGGCACCACGGGAGGGATTTGAGGGAGCAGTACTTC	CASTGHHGRDLREQYF
TRBJ2-1	few	.	TRBV4-1	TGCGCCAGCAGCCCAGGCGAGTGGGAAAGGGGATACAATGAGCAGTTCTTC	CASSPGEWERGYNEQFF
TRBJ2-2	.	TRBD2	TRBV24-1	TGTGCCACCAGTGATCCCGGGACTAGCGGGATAGGGGAGCTGTTTTTT	CATSDPGTSGIGELFF
TRBJ2-4	.	.	TRBV7-2	TGTGCCAGCAGCCCCGGGTTTAACATTCAGTACTTC	CASSPGFNIQYF
TRBJ1-5	few	.	TRBV24-1	TGTGCCACCAGTGCCGGGGGGAGCAATCAGCCCCAGCATTTT	CATSAGGSNQPQHF
TRBJ1-2	.	.	TRBV2	TGTGCCAGCAGTGTTGAGACAAACTATGGCTACACCTTC	CASSVETNYGYTF
TRBJ2-7	.	TRBD2	TRBV23-1	TGCGCCAGCAGCCATACTAGCGGGAGAAACTACGAGCAGTACTTC	CASSHTSGRNYEQYF
TRBJ2-1	.	TRBD2	TRBV5-6	TGTGCCAGCAGCTCCCTTCGCAGCGGGGATTACAATGAGCAGTTCTTC	CASSSLRSGDYNEQFF
TRBJ2-5	many	TRBD1	TRBV27	TGTGCCAGCGGTTGGACAGGGGGTTCCTTAATTCAAGAGACCCAGTACTTC	CASGWTGGSLIQETQYF
TRBJ2-1	few	.	TRBV7-2	TGTGCCAGCAGCTTAGAGGACGGGTATGAGCAGTTCTTC	CASSLEDGYEQFF
TRBJ2-1	few	TRBD2	TRBV12-3/TRBV12-4	TGTGCCAGCAGCACCGCTCGGACTAGCGGGGGCACTGAGCAGTTCTTC	CASSTARTSGGTEQFF
TRBJ2-5	.	.	TRBV7-6	TGTGCCAGCAGCCAACTGGACAGATCCATGGACTTC	CASSQLDRSMDF
TRBJ2-1	.	TRBD2	TRBV12-3/TRBV12-4	TGTGCCAGCAGTTCAGCGACTAGCGGGAAAGGGGGATGGGGTGAGCAGTTCTTC	CASSSATSGKGGWGEQFF
TRBJ1-1	few	.	TRBV4-1	TGCGCCACCCAAGAGGGATCGAACACTGAAGCTTTCTTT	CATQEGSNTEAFF
TRBJ2-5	.	.	TRBV7-6	TGTGCCAGCAGCTTAGCAGGGCCTGTAGGAGAGACCCAGTACTTC	CASSLAGPVGETQYF
TRBJ2-1	few	.	TRBV12-3/TRBV12-4	TGTGCCAGCAGTTTCGTTCAGGTACATGAGCAGTTCTTC	CASSFVQVHEQFF
TRBJ2-7	few	.	TRBV5-4	TGTGCCAGCGGAAATGAGGGGGACGAGCAGTACTTC	CASGNEGDEQYF
TRBJ1-2	few	.	TRBV20-1	TGCAGTGCTAGAGATGGGCTGTCGGGGTATGGCTACACCTTC	CSARDGLSGYGYTF
TRBJ2-1	.	.	TRBV7-2	TGTGCCAGCAGCTTACAGGGATTGGGGTACAATGAGCAGTTCTTC	CASSLQGLGYNEQFF
TRBJ1-1	few	.	TRBV20-1	TGCAGTGCTAGACGGCAGGGTGACACTGAAGCTTTCTTT	CSARRQGDTEAFF
TRBJ2-7	few	TRBD1	TRBV20-1	TGCAGTGTTAGAAAAGGGACAGCCACCTACGAGCAGTACTTC	CSVRKGTATYEQYF
TRBJ2-1	.	TRBD2	TRBV10-3	TGTGCCATCAATGGCGGGAGAAATGAGCAGTTCTTC	CAINGGRNEQFF
TRBJ2-2	.	.	TRBV7-9	TGTGCCAGCAGCCCAGAACGCGGGGCAACCGGGGAGCTGTTTTTT	CASSPERGATGELFF
TRBJ2-1	few	TRBD2	TRBV5-1	TGCGCCAGCAGCTTGGGGACTAGCGGGAGGGCCTTCGACAATGAGCAGTTCTTC	CASSLGTSGRAFDNEQFF
TRBJ2-3	.	TRBD2	TRBV15	TGTGCCACCAGCAAAGAGCGGGGAGTTAGCACAGATACGCAGTATTTT	CATSKERGVSTDTQYF
TRBJ2-3	few	.	TRBV2	TGTGCTTCCCGCCAGGGTGGCACAGATACGCAGTATTTT	CASRQGGTDTQYF
TRBJ2-1	many	TRBD2	TRBV7-3	TGTGCCAGCAGCCCCGCCGGGACTAGCGGGAGTGGGCTCTACAATGAGCAGTTCTTC	CASSPAGTSGSGLYNEQFF
TRBJ2-5	many	TRBD1	TRBV29-1	TGCAGCGTGGGCACCGGGACAGGGGGGAATACCCAGTACTTC	CSVGTGTGGNTQYF
TRBJ1-6	.	TRBD1	TRBV20-1	TGCAGTGCTAGAGACGCCCGACAGGGTACTACGGGTCCCCTCCACTTT	CSARDARQGTTGPLHF
TRBJ2-7	.	.	TRBV4-1	TGCGCCAGCAGCCAAGAACTCGTCCGCTCCTACGAGCAGTACTTC	CASSQELVRSYEQYF
TRBJ1-1	many	.	TRBV29-1	TGCAGCGTGTTACCGGGACAAAACATGAACACTGAAGCTTTCTTT	CSVLPGQNMNTEAFF
TRBJ2-7	.	.	TRBV3-1	TGTGCCAGCAGCCAAGGACAGATCTACGAGCAGTACTTC	CASSQGQIYEQYF
TRBJ2-5	many	.	TRBV7-8	TGTGCCAGCAGCTCGCATGGGGCAGGCCAAGAGACCCAGTACTTC	CASSSHGAGQETQYF
TRBJ1-6	.	TRBD1	TRBV10-3	TGTGCCATCAGCCGGGACAGTTTGAATTCACCCCTCCACTTT	CAISRDSLNSPLHF
TRBJ2-7	few	.	TRBV5-1	TGCGCCAGCAGCTTGGAGGCGCAATCCTACGAGCAGTACTTC	CASSLEAQSYEQYF
TRBJ2-7	.	.	TRBV30	TGTGCCTGGGTCCCACGCCCCGGAGCCGGACGTTCCTCCTACGAGCAGTACTTC	CAWVPRPGAGRSSYEQYF
TRBJ1-4	few	.	TRBV5-1	TGCGCCAGCAGCTTTCAGGGTGAGACTAATGAAAAACTGTTTTTT	CASSFQGETNEKLFF
TRBJ2-1	.	.	TRBV12-3/TRBV12-4	TGTGCCAGCAGTTTAGAGCTAGCGCTATACAATGAGCAGTTCTTC	CASSLELALYNEQFF
TRBJ2-7	.	.	TRBV5-1	TGCGCCAGCAAGTCGGGCTTTCCAAGCTCCTACGAGCAGTACTTC	CASKSGFPSSYEQYF
TRBJ2-1	.	.	TRBV7-2	TGTGCCAGCAGCCCAACTAGTACCTACAATGAGCAGTTCTTC	CASSPTSTYNEQFF
TRBJ2-7	.	TRBD2	TRBV7-2	TGTGCCAGCACGACTAGCGGGAACTCCTACGAGCAGTACTTC	CASTTSGNSYEQYF
TRBJ2-1	.	.	TRBV3-1	TGTGCCAGCAGCCAAGGGGGAAAACGCCTGTTCTTC	CASSQGGKRLFF
TRBJ2-1	.	TRBD1	TRBV27	TGTGCCAGCAGTTTCCAGGGGGCGTGGGATGAGCAGTTCTTC	CASSFQGAWDEQFF
TRBJ2-7	few	TRBD2	TRBV5-4	TGTGCCAGCAGCCAGGGACTAGCGGAATCCTACGAGCAGTACTTC	CASSQGLAESYEQYF
TRBJ2-1	.	.	TRBV29-1	TGCAGCGTTGACCCCGGGACCAGCTACAATGAGCAGTTCTTC	CSVDPGTSYNEQFF
TRBJ2-7	few	.	TRBV7-9	TGTGCCAGCAGCTTACACCTCTTCTACGAGCAGTACTTC	CASSLHLFYEQYF
TRBJ1-1	many	.	TRBV5-1	TGCGCCAGCAGCCCTGAACGGGGGTCTGAAGCTTTCTTT	CASSPERGSEAFF
TRBJ1-1	few	.	TRBV27	TGTGCCAGCAGTTTTCGGCTGGCCACGGGCACTGAAGCTTTCTTT	CASSFRLATGTEAFF
TRBJ2-3	few	TRBD1	TRBV24-1	TGTGCCACCAGTGATTTGGGGACAGGGTTAGATACGCAGTATTTT	CATSDLGTGLDTQYF
TRBJ2-1	many	.	TRBV7-9	TGTGCCAGCAGCTTAGTGTCCTTCTCCTACAATGAGCAGTTCTTC	CASSLVSFSYNEQFF